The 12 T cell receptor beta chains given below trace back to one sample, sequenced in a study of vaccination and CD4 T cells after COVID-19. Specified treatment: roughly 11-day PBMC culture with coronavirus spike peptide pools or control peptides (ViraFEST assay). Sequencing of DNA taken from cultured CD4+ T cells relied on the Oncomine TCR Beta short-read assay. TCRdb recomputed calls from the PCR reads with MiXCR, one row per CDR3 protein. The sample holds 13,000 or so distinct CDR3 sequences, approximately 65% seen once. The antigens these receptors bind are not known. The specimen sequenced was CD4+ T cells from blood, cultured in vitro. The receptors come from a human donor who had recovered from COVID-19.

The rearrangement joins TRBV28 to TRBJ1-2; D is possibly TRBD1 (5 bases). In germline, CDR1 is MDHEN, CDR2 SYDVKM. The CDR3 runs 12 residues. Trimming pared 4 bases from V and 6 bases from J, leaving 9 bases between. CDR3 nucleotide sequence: TGTGCCAGCAGTTCAGGGAAGCATGGCTACACCTTC. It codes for CASSSGKHGYTF.

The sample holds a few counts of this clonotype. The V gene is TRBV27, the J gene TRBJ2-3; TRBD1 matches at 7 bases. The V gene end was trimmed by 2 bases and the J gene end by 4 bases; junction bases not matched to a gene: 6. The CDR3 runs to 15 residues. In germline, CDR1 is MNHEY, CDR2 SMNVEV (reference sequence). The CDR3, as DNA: TGTGCCAGCAGTTTAGGACAGGTCAGCTCAGATACGCAGTATTTT. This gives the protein CASSLGQVSSDTQYF.

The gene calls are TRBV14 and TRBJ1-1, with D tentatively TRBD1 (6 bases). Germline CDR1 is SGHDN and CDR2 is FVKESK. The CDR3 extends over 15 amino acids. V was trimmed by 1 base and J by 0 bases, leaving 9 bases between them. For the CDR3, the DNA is TGTGCCAGCAGCCAAGGACAGGTGTTGAACACTGAAGCTTTCTTT. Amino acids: CASSQGQVLNTEAFF.

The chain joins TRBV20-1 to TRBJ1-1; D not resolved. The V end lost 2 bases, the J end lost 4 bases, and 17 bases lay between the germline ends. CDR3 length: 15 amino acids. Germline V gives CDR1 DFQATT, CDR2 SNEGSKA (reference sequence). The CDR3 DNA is TGCAGTGCTAGAAAAACGGCTTTCCGAGGCACTGAAGCTTTCTTT. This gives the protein CSARKTAFRGTEAFF.

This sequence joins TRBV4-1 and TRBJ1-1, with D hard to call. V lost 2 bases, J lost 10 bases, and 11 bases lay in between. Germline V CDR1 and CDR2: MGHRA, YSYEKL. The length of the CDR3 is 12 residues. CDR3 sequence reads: CASSQIPGGAFF. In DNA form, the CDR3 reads TGCGCCAGCAGCCAAATCCCCGGAGGAGCTTTCTTT.

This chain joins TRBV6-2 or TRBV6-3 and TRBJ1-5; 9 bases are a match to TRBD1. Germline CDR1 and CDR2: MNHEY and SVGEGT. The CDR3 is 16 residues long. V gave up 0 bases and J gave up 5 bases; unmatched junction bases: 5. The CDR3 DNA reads TGTGCCAGCAGTTACTCCGGGACAGGGAGAGATCAGCCCCAGCATTTT. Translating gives CASSYSGTGRDQPQHF.

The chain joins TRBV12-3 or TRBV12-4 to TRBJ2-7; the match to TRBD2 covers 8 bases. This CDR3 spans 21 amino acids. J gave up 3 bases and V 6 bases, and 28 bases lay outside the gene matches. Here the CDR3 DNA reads TGTGCCAGCAGCCTGACCGCCCGGGGGCTCCGGGTAGCGGGACATAACTACGAGCAGTACTTC. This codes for CASSLTARGLRVAGHNYEQYF.

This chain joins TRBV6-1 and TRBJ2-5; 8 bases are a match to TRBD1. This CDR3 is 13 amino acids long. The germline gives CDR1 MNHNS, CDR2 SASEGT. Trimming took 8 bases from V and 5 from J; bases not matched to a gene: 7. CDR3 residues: CASQQGGRETQYF. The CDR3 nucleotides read TGTGCCAGCCAACAGGGGGGCAGGGAGACCCAGTACTTC.

The CDR3 DNA reads as TGTGCCAGCAGCCCGCCGGTCACCTACGAGCAGTACTTC. This gives the protein CASSPPVTYEQYF. The chain recombines TRBV28 with TRBJ2-7, with D unresolved. With 6 bases removed from V and 2 bases from J, the gap between germline ends came to 11 bases. CDR3 size: 13 residues. In germline, CDR1 is MDHEN, CDR2 SYDVKM. Full variable domain (outside the CDR3, taken from reference TRBV28 and TRBJ2-7): DVKVTQSSRYLVKRTGEKVFLECVQDMDHENMFWYRQDPGLGLRLIYFSYDVKMKEKGDIPEGYSVSREKKERFSLILESASTNQTSMYLCASSPPVTYEQYFGPGTRLTVT.

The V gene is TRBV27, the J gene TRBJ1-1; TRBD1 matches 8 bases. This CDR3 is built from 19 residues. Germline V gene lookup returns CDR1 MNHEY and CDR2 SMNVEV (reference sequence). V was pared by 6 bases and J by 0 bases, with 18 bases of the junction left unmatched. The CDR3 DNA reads TGTGCCAGCAGGGCCTTAAGGCAGGGGGCCCAGGAGATGAACACTGAAGCTTTCTTT. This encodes CASRALRQGAQEMNTEAFF.

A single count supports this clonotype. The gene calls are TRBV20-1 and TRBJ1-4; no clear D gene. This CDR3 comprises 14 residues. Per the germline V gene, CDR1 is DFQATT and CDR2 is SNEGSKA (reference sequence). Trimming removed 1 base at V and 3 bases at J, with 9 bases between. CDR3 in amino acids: CSARADIANEKLFF. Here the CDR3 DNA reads TGCAGTGCTAGAGCAGACATTGCTAATGAAAAACTGTTTTTT.

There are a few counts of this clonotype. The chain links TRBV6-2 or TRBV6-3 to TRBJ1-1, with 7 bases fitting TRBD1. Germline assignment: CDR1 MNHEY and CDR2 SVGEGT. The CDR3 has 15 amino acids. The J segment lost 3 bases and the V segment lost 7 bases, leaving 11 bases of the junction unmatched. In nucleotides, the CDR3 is TGTGCCAGCACTCATTCTTTCAGGGGGGACACTGAAGCTTTCTTT. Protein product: CASTHSFRGDTEAFF.